The 20 T cell receptor beta chains presented below share a single source sample, sequenced in a study of blood T cell repertoires in COVID-19. Repertoires were generated with immunoSEQ multiplex PCR, while TCRdb's copy carries only in-frame clones and drops some. Of a few hundred thousand clones in the sample, around 85% were seen once. The sample taken for sequencing was PBMCs or T cells enriched from blood (not recorded which). The source is a woman aged 25 to 39 who had recovered from COVID-19.

The chain joins TRBV30 to TRBJ1-2; the match to TRBD1 covers 7 bases. V trimming: 5 bases; J trimming: 1 base; junction bases outside the gene matches: 4. This CDR3 is built from 13 residues. Germline CDR1 GTSNPN, CDR2 SVGIG (reference sequence). CDR3 DNA: TGTGCCTGGCGGGACAGTCATAACTATGGCTACACCTTC. Translating gives CAWRDSHNYGYTF.

This chain uses TRBV4-1 with TRBJ1-4; D perhaps matches TRBD1 (5 bases). V was clipped by 1 base and J by 6 bases, with 18 bases between them. The CDR3 sequence is 17 residues long. CDR1 is MGHRA, CDR2 YSYEKL, per germline. The CDR3 bases are TGCGCCAGCAGCCAAGCAGGGCTCCCCGACAACCATGAAAAACTGTTTTTT. Translating gives CASSQAGLPDNHEKLFF.

The chain links TRBV28 to TRBJ2-1, with 9 positions matching TRBD2. Germline CDR1 is MDHEN and CDR2 is SYDVKM. The CDR3 sequence is 17 residues long. V was pared by 6 bases and J by 4 bases, with 13 bases of the junction left unmatched. The CDR3 here is CASSSTIAGVGYNEQFF. The DNA for the CDR3 is TGTGCCAGCAGCTCTACTATAGCGGGAGTAGGTTACAATGAGCAGTTCTTC.

The chain has TRBV28 and TRBJ1-5; TRBD1 is a possible D gene (5 bases). CDR3 length: 17 amino acids. Germline V gene data show CDR1 as MDHEN and CDR2 as SYDVKM. V dropped 8 bases and J dropped 7 bases, with 27 bases sitting between them. The CDR3 DNA reads TGTGCCAGCCACAGTTTATCATTCGCCAGGGCAGACCAGCCCCAGCATTTT. Translating gives CASHSLSFARADQPQHF.

V gene TRBV13 combines with J gene TRBJ1-1, with no clear D. Germline lookup yields CDR1 PRHDT and CDR2 FYEKMQ (reference sequence). This CDR3 spans 14 amino acids. V shed 3 bases and J shed 0 bases, with 8 bases lying between them. For the CDR3, the DNA is TGTGCCAGCAGCTTCCGGGTCATGAACACTGAAGCTTTCTTT. Translating it yields CASSFRVMNTEAFF.

Here the CDR3 DNA reads TGTGCCACCAGTGAGATGACACGTAATCAGCCCCAGCATTTT. Translation gives CATSEMTRNQPQHF. This chain connects TRBV24-1 to TRBJ1-5; D remains ambiguous. This CDR3 region has 14 residues. Germline loops: CDR1 KGHDR, CDR2 SFDVKD. The V gene lost 4 bases and the J gene lost 4 bases, with 10 bases spanning the gap.

V is TRBV4-2 and J is TRBJ1-2, with 7 nucleotides matching TRBD1. J lost 1 base, V lost 1 base, and 9 bases had no gene match. Germline lookup yields CDR1 LGHNA and CDR2 YNFKEQ. The CDR3 covers 17 residues. Here the CDR3 reads CASSQGRGQINNYGYTF. CDR3 DNA: TGTGCCAGCAGCCAAGGAAGGGGACAGATTAATAACTATGGCTACACCTTC.

This clone appeared a few times. The chain carries TRBV5-4 and TRBJ2-5; TRBD2 agrees at 9 bases. The germline V gene has CDR1 SGHNT and CDR2 YYREEE (reference sequence). V shed 2 bases, J shed 5 bases, and the junction held 4 bases outside the gene matches. There are 14 residues in the CDR3. CDR3 protein: CASSFKAGGETQYF. CDR3 nucleotide sequence: TGTGCCAGCAGCTTCAAGGCGGGGGGGGAGACCCAGTACTTC.

The V and J genes are TRBV24-1 and TRBJ2-5; no definite D call. The V gene's germline CDR1 is KGHDR and CDR2 SFDVKD. This CDR3 is 14 amino acids long. V dropped 4 bases and J dropped 5 bases, with 13 bases sitting between them. CDR3 amino acids: CATSDPFRLETQYF. For the CDR3, the DNA is TGTGCCACCAGTGACCCCTTCAGGCTTGAGACCCAGTACTTC.

The gene calls are TRBV6-5 and TRBJ2-1, with TRBD2 as a possible D gene (5 bases). This CDR3 contains 13 residues. Germline-derived CDR1 and CDR2 are MNHEY and SVGAGI. V was pared by 6 bases and J by 3 bases, with 9 bases between. The CDR3 region is CASSTGNYNEQFF. CDR3 in DNA: TGTGCCAGCAGCACGGGGAACTACAATGAGCAGTTCTTC.

This chain links TRBV28 with TRBJ2-7; no definite D call. From germline, CDR1 is MDHEN and CDR2 SYDVKM. V lost 2 bases to trimming and J lost 3 bases, with 8 bases between them. This CDR3 region has 13 residues. CDR3 sequence: CASSLDVVYEQYF. Here the CDR3 DNA reads TGTGCCAGCAGTTTAGATGTAGTCTACGAGCAGTACTTC.

The rearrangement links TRBV19 to TRBJ2-7; 13 nucleotides match TRBD2. The CDR3 runs 16 residues. The V segment lost 5 bases and the J segment 2 bases; nucleotides outside the gene matches: 6. In germline, CDR1 is LNHDA, CDR2 SQIVND (reference sequence). CDR3 sequence: CASSLGLAGDTYEQYF. The DNA for the CDR3 is TGTGCCAGTAGTCTTGGACTAGCGGGGGATACCTACGAGCAGTACTTC.

The chain employs TRBV6-1 and TRBJ1-3; D is unclear. The length of the CDR3 is 13 residues. The V and J ends lost 2 bases and 4 bases respectively, with 6 bases between them. Germline V gene sequence: CDR1 MNHNS, CDR2 SASEGT. CDR3 amino acids: CASSETAGNTIYF. The CDR3 nucleotides read TGTGCCAGCAGTGAAACCGCGGGAAACACCATATATTTT.

This clone has only one observation. CDR3 bases: TGTGCCAGCAGCACTACCGGCAGTCTGTTTAGCACAGATACGCAGTATTTT. Amino acid sequence: CASSTTGSLFSTDTQYF. This rearrangement joins TRBV11-2 to TRBJ2-3; D is undetermined. Per the germline V gene, CDR1 is SGHAT and CDR2 is FQNNGV. V lost 5 bases and J 0 bases, leaving 18 bases between the germline ends. CDR3 length: 17 amino acids.

This sequence joins TRBV6-1 and TRBJ2-4, with D tentatively TRBD1 (6 bases). The CDR3 is 14 residues long. Germline V gene data show CDR1 as MNHNS and CDR2 as SASEGT. Deletions cut 0 bases from V and 6 bases from J, with 9 bases between. The CDR3 DNA sequence: TGTGCCAGCAGTGAAGCCGGCAGGGGAAACATTCAGTACTTC. Amino acid sequence: CASSEAGRGNIQYF.

The J gene is TRBJ1-1, the V gene TRBV28; D remains unclear. The germline V gene encodes CDR1 MDHEN and CDR2 SYDVKM. Trimming pared 3 bases from V and 9 bases from J, leaving 14 bases between. The CDR3 extends over 13 amino acids. CDR3 bases: TGTGCCAGCAGTTTGGCCAGGATTCAAAAAGCTTTCTTT. Translating it yields CASSLARIQKAFF. Looking up the rest from reference TRBV28 and TRBJ1-1 gives the full variable domain: DVKVTQSSRYLVKRTGEKVFLECVQDMDHENMFWYRQDPGLGLRLIYFSYDVKMKEKGDIPEGYSVSREKKERFSLILESASTNQTSMYLCASSLARIQKAFFGQGTRLTVV.

The V gene is TRBV29-1, the J gene TRBJ1-1; D gene ambiguous. The CDR3 has 13 amino acids. The V gene's germline CDR1 is SQVTM and CDR2 ANQGSEA. The ends were cut back, 4 bases at V and 0 bases at J, with 9 bases in the middle. CDR3 bases: TGCAGCGTTGGCGGTAGGTTGAACACTGAAGCTTTCTTT. Its translation is CSVGGRLNTEAFF.

This clone was recorded only once. The rearrangement uses TRBV6-6 and TRBJ1-1; the match to TRBD1 covers 8 bases. The CDR3 consists of 14 residues. The germline V gene encodes CDR1 MNHNY and CDR2 SVGAGI (reference sequence). V shed 5 bases and J 4 bases; nucleotides not matched to a gene: 6. The CDR3 region is CASSRTGRGTEAFF. CDR3 sequence (DNA): TGTGCCAGCAGTAGGACAGGGCGAGGCACTGAAGCTTTCTTT.

V is TRBV5-4 and J is TRBJ1-1; perhaps TRBD1 as D (6 bases). CDR1 SGHNT and CDR2 YYREEE come from the germline V gene (reference sequence). V dropped 4 bases and J dropped 3 bases, with 13 bases sitting between them. The CDR3 spans 14 residues. The chain's CDR3 is CASSIGGEDTEAFF. In DNA form, the CDR3 reads TGTGCCAGCAGCATAGGGGGGGAGGACACTGAAGCTTTCTTT.

The DNA of the CDR3 is TGTGCCAGCTCTCTACAGGGCTTCGATGAAAAACTGTTTTTT. Amino acid sequence: CASSLQGFDEKLFF. The chain has TRBV18 and TRBJ1-4, with D tentatively TRBD1 (6 bases). V lost 6 bases and J 6 bases, leaving 14 bases between the germline ends. CDR1 and CDR2 from the germline V gene are KGHSH and LQKENI. The CDR3 totals 14 residues.